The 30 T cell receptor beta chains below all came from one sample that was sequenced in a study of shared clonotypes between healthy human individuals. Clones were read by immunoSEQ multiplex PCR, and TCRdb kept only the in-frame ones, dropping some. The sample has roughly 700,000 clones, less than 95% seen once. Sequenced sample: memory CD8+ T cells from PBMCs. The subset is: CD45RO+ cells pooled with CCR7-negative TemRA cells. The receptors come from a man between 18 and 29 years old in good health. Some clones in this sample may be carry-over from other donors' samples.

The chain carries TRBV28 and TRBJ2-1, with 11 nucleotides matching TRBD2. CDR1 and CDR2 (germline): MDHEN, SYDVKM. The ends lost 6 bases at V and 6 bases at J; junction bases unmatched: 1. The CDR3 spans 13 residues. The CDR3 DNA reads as TGTGCCAGCAGACTAGCGGGAGTCAATGAGCAGTTCTTC. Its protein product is CASRLAGVNEQFF.

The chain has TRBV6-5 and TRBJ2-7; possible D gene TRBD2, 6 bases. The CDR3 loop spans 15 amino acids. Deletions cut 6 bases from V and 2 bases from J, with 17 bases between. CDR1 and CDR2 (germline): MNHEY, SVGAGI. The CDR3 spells CASSSTWDSPYEQYF. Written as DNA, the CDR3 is TGTGCCAGCAGCAGCACTTGGGACTCTCCCTACGAGCAGTACTTC.

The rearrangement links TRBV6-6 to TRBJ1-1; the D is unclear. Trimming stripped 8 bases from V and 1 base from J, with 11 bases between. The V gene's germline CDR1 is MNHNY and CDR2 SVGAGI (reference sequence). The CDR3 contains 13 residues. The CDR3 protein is CASPQAGNTEAFF. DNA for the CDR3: TGTGCCAGCCCCCAAGCGGGGAACACTGAAGCTTTCTTT.

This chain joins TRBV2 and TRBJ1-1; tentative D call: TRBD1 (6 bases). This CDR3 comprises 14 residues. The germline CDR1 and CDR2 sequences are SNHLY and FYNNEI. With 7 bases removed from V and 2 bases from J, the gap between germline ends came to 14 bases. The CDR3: CASIEATGNTEAFF. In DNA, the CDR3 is TGTGCCAGCATAGAAGCGACAGGCAACACTGAAGCTTTCTTT.

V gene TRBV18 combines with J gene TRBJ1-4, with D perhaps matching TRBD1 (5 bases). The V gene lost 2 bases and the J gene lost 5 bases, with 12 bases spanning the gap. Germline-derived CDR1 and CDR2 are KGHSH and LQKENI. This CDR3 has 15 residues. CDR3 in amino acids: CASSPSRGPNEKLFF. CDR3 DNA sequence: TGTGCCAGCTCACCATCGCGGGGACCGAATGAAAAACTGTTTTTT.

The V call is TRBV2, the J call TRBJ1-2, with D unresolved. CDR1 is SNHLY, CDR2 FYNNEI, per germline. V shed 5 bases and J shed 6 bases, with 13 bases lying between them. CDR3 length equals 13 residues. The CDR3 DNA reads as TGTGCCAGCAGTTCGGCAGTCTGGAATGGCTACACCTTC. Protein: CASSSAVWNGYTF.

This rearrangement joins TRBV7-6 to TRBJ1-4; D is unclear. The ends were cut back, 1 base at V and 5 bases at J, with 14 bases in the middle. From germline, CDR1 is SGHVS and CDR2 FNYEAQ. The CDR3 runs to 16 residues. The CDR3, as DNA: TGTGCCAGCAGCTTAGGCGTTCTTACGGACAATGAAAAACTGTTTTTT. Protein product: CASSLGVLTDNEKLFF.

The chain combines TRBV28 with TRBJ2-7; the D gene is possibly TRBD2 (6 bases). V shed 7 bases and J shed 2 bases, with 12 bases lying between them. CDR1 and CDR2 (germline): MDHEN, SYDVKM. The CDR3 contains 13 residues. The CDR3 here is CASTSTGAYEQYF. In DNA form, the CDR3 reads TGTGCCAGCACATCCACGGGGGCCTACGAGCAGTACTTC.

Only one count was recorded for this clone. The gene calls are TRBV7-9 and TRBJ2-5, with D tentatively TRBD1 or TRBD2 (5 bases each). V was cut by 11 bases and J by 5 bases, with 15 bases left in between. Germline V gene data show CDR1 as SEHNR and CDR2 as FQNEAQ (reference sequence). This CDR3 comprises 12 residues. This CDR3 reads CASGSSGETQYF. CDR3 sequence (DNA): TGTGCCTCAGGGAGCTCAGGGGAGACCCAGTACTTC.

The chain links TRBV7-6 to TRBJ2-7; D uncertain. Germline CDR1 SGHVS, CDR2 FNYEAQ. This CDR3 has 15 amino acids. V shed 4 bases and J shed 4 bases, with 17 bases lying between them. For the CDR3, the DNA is TGTGCCAGCAGCTCCAAAAACGTCGACGGGTACGAGCAGTACTTC. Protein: CASSSKNVDGYEQYF. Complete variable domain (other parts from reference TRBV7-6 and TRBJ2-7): GAGVSQSPRYKVTKRGQDVALRCDPISGHVSLYWYRQALGQGPEFLTYFNYEAQQDKSGLPNDRFSAERPEGSISTLTIQRTEQRDSAMYRCASSSKNVDGYEQYFGPGTRLTVT.

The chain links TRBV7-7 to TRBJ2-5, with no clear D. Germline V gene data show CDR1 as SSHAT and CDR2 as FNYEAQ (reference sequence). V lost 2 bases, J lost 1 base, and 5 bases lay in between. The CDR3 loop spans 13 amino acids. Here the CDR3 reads CASSLTAQETQYF. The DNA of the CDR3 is TGTGCCAGCAGCTTAACGGCCCAAGAGACCCAGTACTTC. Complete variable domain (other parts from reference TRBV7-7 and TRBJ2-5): GAGVSQSPRYKVTKRGQDVTLRCDPISSHATLYWYQQALGQGPEFLTYFNYEAQPDKSGLPSDRFSAERPEGSISTLTIQRTEQRDSAMYRCASSLTAQETQYFGPGTRLLVL.

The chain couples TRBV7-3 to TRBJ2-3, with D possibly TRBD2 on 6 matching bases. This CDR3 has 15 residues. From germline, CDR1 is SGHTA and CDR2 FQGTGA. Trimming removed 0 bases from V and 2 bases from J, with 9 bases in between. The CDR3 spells CASSLTSGVTDTQYF. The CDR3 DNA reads TGTGCCAGCAGCTTAACTAGCGGTGTCACAGATACGCAGTATTTT.

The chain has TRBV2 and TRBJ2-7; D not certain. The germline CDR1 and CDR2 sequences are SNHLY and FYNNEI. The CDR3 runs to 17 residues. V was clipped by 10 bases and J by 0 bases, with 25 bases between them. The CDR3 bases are TGTGCCACTATGACGCAGCCGGAACGTCCGAGCTCCTACGAGCAGTACTTC. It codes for CATMTQPERPSSYEQYF.

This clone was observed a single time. CDR3 amino acids: CASHTGAGDTQYF. The CDR3 bases are TGTGCCAGCCACACAGGGGCTGGGGATACGCAGTATTTT. The chain links TRBV27 to TRBJ2-3; TRBD1 matches at 7 bases. The V segment lost 8 bases and the J segment 6 bases; nucleotides outside the gene matches: 8. CDR3 length: 13 residues. Germline loops: CDR1 MNHEY, CDR2 SMNVEV (reference sequence).

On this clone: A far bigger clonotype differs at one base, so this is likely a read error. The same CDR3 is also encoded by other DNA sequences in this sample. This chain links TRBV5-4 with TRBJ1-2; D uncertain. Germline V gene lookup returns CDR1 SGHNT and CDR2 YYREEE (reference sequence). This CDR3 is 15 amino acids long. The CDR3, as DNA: TGTGCCAGTAGCTTGGAGCCGGGGTCCGTCTATGGCTACACCTTC. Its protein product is CASSLEPGSVYGYTF.

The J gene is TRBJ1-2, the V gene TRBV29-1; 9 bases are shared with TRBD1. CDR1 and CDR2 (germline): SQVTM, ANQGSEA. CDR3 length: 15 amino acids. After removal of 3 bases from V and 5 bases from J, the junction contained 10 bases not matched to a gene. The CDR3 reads CSVDPGQGFKYGYTF. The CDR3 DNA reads TGCAGCGTTGATCCGGGACAGGGTTTTAAGTATGGCTACACCTTC.

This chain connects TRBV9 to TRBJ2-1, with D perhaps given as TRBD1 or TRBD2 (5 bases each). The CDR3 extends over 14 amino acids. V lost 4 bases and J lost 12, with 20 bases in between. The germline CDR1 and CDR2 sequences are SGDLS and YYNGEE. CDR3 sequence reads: CASSPSVGDIGQFF. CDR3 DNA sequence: TGTGCCAGCAGCCCCTCCGTGGGGGATATCGGGCAGTTCTTC.

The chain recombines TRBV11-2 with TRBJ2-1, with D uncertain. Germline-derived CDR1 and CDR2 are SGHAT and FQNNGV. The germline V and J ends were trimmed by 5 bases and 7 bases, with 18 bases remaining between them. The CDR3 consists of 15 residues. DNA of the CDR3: TGTGCCAGCAGCCCTTATACGCGGTCCGTAAATGAGCAGTTCTTC. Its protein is CASSPYTRSVNEQFF.

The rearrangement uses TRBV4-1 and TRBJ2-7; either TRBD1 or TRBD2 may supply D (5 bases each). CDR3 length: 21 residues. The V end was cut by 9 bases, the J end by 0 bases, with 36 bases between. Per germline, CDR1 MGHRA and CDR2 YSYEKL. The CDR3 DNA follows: TGCGCCAGGATTCCCTCCTCGATCGGGGCCCTTGGGGAAGACGGCTCCTACGAGCAGTACTTC. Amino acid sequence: CARIPSSIGALGEDGSYEQYF.

The CDR3 here is CSVPRGANTGELFF. CDR3 in DNA: TGCAGCGTACCCAGGGGCGCGAACACCGGGGAGCTGTTTTTT. V usage is TRBV29-1 and J usage is TRBJ2-2, with D possibly being TRBD1 (6 bases). CDR1 and CDR2 from the germline V gene are SQVTM and ANQGSEA. The CDR3 contains 14 residues. V was pared by 6 bases and J by 0 bases, with 11 bases between.

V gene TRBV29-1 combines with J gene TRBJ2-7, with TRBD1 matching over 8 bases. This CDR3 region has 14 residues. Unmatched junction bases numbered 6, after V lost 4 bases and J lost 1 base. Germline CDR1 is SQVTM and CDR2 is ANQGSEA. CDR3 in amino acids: CSVAVTGASYEQYF. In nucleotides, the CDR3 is TGCAGCGTTGCTGTGACAGGGGCTTCCTACGAGCAGTACTTC.

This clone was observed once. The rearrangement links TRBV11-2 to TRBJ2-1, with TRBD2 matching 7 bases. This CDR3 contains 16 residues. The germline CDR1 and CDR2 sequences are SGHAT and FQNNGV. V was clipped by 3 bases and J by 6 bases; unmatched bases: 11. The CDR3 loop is CASSFGVFSGFNEQFF. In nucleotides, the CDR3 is TGTGCCAGCAGCTTCGGGGTTTTTAGCGGGTTCAATGAGCAGTTCTTC. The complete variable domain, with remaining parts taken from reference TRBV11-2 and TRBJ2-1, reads EAGVAQSPRYKIIEKRQSVAFWCNPISGHATLYWYQQILGQGPKLLIQFQNNGVVDDSQLPKDRFSAERLKGVDSTLKIQPAKLEDSAVYLCASSFGVFSGFNEQFFGPGTRLTVL.

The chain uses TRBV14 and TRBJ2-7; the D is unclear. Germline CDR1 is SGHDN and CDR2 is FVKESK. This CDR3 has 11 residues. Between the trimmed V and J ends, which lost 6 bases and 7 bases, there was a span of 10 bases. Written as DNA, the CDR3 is TGTGCCAGCAGTGTGAGTTCTGAGCAGTACTTC. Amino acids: CASSVSSEQYF.

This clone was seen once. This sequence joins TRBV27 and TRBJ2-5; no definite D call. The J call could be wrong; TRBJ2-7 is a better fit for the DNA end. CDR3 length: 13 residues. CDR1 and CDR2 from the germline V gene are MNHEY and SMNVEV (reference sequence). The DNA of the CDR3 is TGTGCCAGCAGTTTATCGGCTCCCTACGAGCAGTACTTC. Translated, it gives CASSLSAPYEQYF.

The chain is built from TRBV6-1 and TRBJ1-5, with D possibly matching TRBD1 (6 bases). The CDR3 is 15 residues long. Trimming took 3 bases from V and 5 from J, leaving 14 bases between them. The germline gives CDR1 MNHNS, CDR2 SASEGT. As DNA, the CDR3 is TGTGCCAGCAGTGATGATAGACAGGCGCATCAGCCCCAGCATTTT. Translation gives CASSDDRQAHQPQHF.

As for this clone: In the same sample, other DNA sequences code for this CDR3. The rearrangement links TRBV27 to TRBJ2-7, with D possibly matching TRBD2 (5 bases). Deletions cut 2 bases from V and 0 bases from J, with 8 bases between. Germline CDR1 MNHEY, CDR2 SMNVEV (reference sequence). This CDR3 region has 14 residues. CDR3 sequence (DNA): TGTGCCAGCAGTTTAGCGGGTGTCTCCTACGAGCAGTACTTC. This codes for CASSLAGVSYEQYF.

The CDR3 is CASGAGYNEQFF. CDR3 DNA sequence: TGTGCCAGCGGCGCGGGGTACAATGAGCAGTTCTTC. The J gene is TRBJ2-1, the V gene TRBV28, with D possibly matching TRBD2 (6 bases). The CDR3 has 12 residues. Between the trimmed V and J ends, which lost 8 bases and 4 bases, there was a span of 9 bases. CDR1 is MDHEN, CDR2 SYDVKM, per germline.

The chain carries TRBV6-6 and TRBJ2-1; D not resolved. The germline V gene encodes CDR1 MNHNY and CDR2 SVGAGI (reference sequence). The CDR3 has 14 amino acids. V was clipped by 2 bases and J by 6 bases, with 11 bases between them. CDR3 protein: CASSYGASFNEQFF. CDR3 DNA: TGTGCCAGCAGTTACGGAGCCAGTTTCAATGAGCAGTTCTTC.

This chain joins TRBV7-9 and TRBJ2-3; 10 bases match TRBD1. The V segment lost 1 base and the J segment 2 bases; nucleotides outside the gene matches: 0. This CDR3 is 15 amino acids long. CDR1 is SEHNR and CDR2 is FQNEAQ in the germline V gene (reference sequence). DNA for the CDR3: TGTGCCAGCAGCTTAGGACAGGGGGCCACAGATACGCAGTATTTT. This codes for CASSLGQGATDTQYF.

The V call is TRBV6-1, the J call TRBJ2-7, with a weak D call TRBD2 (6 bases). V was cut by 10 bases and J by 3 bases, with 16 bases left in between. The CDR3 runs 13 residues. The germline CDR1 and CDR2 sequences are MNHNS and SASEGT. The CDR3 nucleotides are TGTGCCAAACGGAGGGACGGAAGCTACGAGCAGTACTTC. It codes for CAKRRDGSYEQYF.